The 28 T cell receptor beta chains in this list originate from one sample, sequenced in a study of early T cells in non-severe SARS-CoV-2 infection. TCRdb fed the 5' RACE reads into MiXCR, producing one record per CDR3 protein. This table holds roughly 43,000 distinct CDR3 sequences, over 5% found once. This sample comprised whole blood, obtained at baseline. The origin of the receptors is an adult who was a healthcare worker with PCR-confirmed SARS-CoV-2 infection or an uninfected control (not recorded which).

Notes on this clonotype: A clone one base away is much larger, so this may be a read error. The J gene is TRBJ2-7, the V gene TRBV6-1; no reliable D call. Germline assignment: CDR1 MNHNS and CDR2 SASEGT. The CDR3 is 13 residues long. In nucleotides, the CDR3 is TGTGCCAGCAGTGAAGAATATTTCTACAAGCAGTACTTC. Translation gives CASSEEYFYKQYF.

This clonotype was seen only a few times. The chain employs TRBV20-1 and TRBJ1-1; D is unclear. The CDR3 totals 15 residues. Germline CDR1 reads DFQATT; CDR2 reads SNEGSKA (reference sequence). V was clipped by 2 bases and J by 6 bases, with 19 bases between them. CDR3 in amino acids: CSARPRRSVDAEAFF. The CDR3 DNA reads TGCAGTGCTAGACCCCGACGCTCAGTCGACGCTGAAGCTTTCTTT.

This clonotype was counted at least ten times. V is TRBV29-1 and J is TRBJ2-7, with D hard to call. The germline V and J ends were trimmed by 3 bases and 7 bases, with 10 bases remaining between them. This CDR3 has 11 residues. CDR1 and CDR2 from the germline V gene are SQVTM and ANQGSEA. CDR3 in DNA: TGCAGCGTTGATGTGGGTCTGGAGCAGTACTTC. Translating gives CSVDVGLEQYF.

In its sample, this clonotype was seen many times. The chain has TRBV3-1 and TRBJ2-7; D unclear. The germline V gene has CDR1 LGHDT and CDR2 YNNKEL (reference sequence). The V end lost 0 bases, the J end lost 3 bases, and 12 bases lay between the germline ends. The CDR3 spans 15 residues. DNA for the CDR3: TGTGCCAGCAGCCAAGATCGGTGGCAGTACTACGAGCAGTACTTC. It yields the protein CASSQDRWQYYEQYF.

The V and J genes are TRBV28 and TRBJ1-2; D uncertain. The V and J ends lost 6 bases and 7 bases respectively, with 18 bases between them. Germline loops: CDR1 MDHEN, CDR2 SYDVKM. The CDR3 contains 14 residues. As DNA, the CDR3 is TGTGCCAGCAGCCCCTACAGAGACTCCCTTGGCTACACCTTC. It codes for CASSPYRDSLGYTF.

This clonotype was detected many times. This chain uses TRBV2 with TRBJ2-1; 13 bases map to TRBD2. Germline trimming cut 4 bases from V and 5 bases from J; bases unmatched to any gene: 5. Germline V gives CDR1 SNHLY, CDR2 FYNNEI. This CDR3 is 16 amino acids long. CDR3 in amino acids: CASSAVGTSGNNEQFF. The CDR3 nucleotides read TGTGCCAGCAGTGCTGTGGGGACTAGCGGGAACAATGAGCAGTTCTTC. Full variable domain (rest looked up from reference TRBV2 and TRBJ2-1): EPEVTQTPSHQVTQMGQEVILRCVPISNHLYFYWYRQILGQKVEFLVSFYNNEISEKSEIFDDQFSVERPDGSNFTLKIRSTKLEDSAMYFCASSAVGTSGNNEQFFGPGTRLTVL.

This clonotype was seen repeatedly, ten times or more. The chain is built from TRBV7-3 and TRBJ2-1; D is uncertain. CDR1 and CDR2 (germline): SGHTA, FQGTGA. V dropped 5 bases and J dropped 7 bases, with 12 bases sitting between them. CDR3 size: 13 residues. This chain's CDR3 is CASSPTERNEQFF. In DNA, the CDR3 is TGTGCCAGCAGCCCCACGGAGAGGAATGAGCAGTTCTTC.

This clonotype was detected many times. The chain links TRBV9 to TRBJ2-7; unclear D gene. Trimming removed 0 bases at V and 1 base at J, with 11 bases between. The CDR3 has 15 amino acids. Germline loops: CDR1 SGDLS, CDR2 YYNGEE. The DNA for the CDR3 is TGTGCCAGCAGCGTAGGAGATGTGGTGTCCTACGAGCAGTACTTC. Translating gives CASSVGDVVSYEQYF. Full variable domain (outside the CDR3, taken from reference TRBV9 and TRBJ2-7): DSGVTQTPKHLITATGQRVTLRCSPRSGDLSVYWYQQSLDQGLQFLIQYYNGEERAKGNILERFSAQQFPDLHSELNLSSLELGDSALYFCASSVGDVVSYEQYFGPGTRLTVT.

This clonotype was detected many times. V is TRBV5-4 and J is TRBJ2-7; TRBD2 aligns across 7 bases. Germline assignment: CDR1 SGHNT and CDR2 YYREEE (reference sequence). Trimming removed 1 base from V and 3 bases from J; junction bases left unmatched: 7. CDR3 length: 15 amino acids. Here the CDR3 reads CASSLRSSGNYEQYF. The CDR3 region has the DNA TGTGCCAGCAGCTTGAGGTCTAGCGGAAACTACGAGCAGTACTTC.

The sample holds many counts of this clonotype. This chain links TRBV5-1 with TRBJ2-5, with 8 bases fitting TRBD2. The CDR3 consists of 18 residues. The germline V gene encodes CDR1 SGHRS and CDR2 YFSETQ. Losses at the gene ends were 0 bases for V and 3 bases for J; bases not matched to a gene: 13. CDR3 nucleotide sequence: TGCGCCAGCAGCTTGGCCCTCCCTGGGGGACTAGGGAAAGAGACCCAGTACTTC. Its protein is CASSLALPGGLGKETQYF.

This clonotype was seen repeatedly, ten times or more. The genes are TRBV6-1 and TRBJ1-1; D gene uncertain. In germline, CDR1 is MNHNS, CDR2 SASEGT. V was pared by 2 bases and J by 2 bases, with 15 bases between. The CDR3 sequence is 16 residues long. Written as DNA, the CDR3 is TGTGCCAGCAGTGAAATTTTAGGGCAGACTAACACTGAAGCTTTCTTT. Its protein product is CASSEILGQTNTEAFF.

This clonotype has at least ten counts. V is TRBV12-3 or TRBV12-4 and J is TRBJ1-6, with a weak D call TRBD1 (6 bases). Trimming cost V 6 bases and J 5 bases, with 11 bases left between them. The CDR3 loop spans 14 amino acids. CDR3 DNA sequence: TGTGCCAGCAGAACGACAGGTCATAATTCACCCCTCCACTTT. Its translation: CASRTTGHNSPLHF.

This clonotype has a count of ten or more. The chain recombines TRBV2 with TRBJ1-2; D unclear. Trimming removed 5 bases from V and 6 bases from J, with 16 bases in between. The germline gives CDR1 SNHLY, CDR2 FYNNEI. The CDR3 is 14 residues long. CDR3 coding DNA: TGTGCCAGCAGTTATCGGGCGGCAGCAGATGGCTACACCTTC. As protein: CASSYRAAADGYTF.

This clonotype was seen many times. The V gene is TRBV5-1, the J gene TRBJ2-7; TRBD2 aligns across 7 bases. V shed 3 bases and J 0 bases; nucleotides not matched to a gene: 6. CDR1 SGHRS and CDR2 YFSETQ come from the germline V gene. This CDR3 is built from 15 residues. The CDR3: CASSSLAEDSYEQYF. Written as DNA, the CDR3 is TGCGCCAGCAGCTCGCTAGCGGAAGACTCCTACGAGCAGTACTTC.

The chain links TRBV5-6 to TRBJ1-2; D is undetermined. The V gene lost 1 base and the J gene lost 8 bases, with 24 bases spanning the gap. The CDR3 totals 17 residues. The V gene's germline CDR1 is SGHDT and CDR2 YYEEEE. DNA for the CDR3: TGTGCCAGCAGCTTGTATGACGCCCCTTCACCTCTCCGGGGCTACACCTTC. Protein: CASSLYDAPSPLRGYTF.

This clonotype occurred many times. The CDR3 is CASSSVAVSSYEQYF. CDR3 DNA sequence: TGTGCCAGCAGTTCAGTAGCGGTAAGCTCCTACGAGCAGTACTTC. The chain employs TRBV27 and TRBJ2-7, with a tentative D call TRBD2 (6 bases). The V gene lost 4 bases and the J gene lost 0 bases, with 13 bases spanning the gap. The CDR3 totals 15 residues. The germline V gene has CDR1 MNHEY and CDR2 SMNVEV (reference sequence).

The CDR3 bases are TGTGCCAGCAGCTGGTGGGCAGGGCAACTCCCACAACCGATCTACGAGCAGTACTTC. Its protein is CASSWWAGQLPQPIYEQYF. V and J are TRBV5-5 and TRBJ2-7, with TRBD1 as a possible D gene (5 bases). Trimming removed 3 bases from V and 3 bases from J, with 28 bases in between. Germline V gives CDR1 SGHKS, CDR2 YYEKEE (reference sequence). The CDR3 loop spans 19 amino acids. Combining the CDR3 with reference TRBV5-5 and TRBJ2-7 gives the whole variable domain DAGVTQSPTHLIKTRGQQVTLRCSPISGHKSVSWYQQVLGQGPQFIFQYYEKEERGRGNFPDRFSARQFPNYSSELNVNALLLGDSALYLCASSWWAGQLPQPIYEQYFGPGTRLTVT.

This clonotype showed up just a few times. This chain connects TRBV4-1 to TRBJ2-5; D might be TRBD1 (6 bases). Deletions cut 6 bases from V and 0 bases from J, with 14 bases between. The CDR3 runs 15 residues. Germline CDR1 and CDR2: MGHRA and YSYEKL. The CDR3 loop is CASRHRGWHQETQYF. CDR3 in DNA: TGCGCCAGCAGACATAGGGGGTGGCACCAAGAGACCCAGTACTTC.

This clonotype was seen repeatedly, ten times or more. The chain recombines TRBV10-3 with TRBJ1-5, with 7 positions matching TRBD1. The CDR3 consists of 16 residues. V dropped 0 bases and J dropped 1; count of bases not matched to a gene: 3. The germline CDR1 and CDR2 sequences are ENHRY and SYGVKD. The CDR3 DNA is TGTGCCATCAGTGAGTCGACAGGGCTAAGCAATCAGCCCCAGCATTTT. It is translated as CAISESTGLSNQPQHF.

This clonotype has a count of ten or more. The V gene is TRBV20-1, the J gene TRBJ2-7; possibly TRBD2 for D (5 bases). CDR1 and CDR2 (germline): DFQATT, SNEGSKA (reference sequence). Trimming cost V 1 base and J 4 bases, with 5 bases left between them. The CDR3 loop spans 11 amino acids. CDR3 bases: TGCAGTGCTAGAGCGGGATACGAGCAGTACTTC. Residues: CSARAGYEQYF.

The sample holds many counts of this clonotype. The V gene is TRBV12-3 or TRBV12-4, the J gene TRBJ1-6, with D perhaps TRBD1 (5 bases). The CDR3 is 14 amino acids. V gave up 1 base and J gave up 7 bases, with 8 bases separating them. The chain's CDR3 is CASSLEGTNSPLHF. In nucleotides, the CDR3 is TGTGCCAGCAGTTTAGAAGGGACCAATTCACCCCTCCACTTT.

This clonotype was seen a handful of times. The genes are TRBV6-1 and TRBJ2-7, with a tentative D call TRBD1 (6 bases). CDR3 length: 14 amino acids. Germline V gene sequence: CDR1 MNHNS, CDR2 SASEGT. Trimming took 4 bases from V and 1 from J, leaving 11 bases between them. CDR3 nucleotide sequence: TGTGCCAGCAGTGTAGACAGGACATCCTACGAGCAGTACTTC. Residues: CASSVDRTSYEQYF.

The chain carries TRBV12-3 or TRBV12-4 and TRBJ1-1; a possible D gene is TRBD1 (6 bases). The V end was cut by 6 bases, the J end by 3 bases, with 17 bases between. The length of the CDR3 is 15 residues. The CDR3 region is CASRATGRGDTEAFF. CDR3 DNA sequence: TGTGCCAGCAGGGCTACAGGGCGGGGAGACACTGAAGCTTTCTTT.

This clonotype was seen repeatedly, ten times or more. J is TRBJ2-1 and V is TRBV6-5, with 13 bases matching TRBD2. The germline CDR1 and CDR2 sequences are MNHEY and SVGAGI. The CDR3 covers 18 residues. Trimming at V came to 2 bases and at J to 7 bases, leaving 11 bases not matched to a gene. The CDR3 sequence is CASSYQKILAGGLNEQFF. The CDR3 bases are TGTGCCAGCAGTTACCAGAAGATACTAGCGGGAGGGCTGAATGAGCAGTTCTTC.

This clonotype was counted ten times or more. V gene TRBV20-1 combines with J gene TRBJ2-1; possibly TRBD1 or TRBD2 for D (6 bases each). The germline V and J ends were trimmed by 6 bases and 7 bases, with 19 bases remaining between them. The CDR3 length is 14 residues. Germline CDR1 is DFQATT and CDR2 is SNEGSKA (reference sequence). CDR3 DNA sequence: TGCAGTGCCGACCGGGACACCCGGGAGAATGAGCAGTTCTTC. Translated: CSADRDTRENEQFF.

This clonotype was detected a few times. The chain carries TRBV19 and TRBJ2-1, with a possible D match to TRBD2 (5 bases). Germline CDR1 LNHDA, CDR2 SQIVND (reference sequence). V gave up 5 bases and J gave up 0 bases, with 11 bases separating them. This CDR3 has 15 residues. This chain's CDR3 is CASSPSTSSYNEQFF. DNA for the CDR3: TGTGCCAGTAGTCCTAGCACGAGCTCCTACAATGAGCAGTTCTTC.

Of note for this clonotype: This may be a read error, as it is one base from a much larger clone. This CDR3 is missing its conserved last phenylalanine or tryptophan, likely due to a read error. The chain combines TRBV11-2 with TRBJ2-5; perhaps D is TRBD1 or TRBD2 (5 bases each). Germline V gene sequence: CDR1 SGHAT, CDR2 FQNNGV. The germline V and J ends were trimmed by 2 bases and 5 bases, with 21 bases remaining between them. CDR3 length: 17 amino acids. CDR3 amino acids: CASSLYGSRGPEETQYY. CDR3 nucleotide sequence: TGTGCCAGCAGCTTATATGGGTCGAGGGGACCAGAGGAGACCCAGTACTAC.

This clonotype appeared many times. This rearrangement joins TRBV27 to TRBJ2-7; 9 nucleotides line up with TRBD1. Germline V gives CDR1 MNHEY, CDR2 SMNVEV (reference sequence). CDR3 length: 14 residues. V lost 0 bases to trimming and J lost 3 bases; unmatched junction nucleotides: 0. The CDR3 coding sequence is TGTGCCAGCAGTTTATCGACAGGGGGCTACGAGCAGTACTTC. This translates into CASSLSTGGYEQYF.